The table lists the clone carrying this TCR beta chain with a count of one. Its target is unknown. This entry belongs to a study of graft-versus-host responses after intestinal transplantation. Overall study results and limits: Among recipient marrow samples, GvH clones were found; some appeared first in ileum or blood.

To release intraepithelial and lamina propria lymphocytes, the graft tissue was processed. Profiling relied on immunoSEQ multiplex PCR, and the TCRdb table lists in-frame clones only, not all of them. The profile shows 50,000 to 75,000 clones, around 86% of them singletons. With 5 bases removed from V and 2 bases from J, the gap between germline ends came to 12 bases. CDR1 is MGHRA, CDR2 YSYEKL, per germline. The CDR3 runs to 14 residues. The clonotype originates from a human patient who received an intestinal transplant, so some T cells may come from the graft donor. Sequencing used ileum tissue, obtained around 350 days after transplant. The chain combines TRBV4-1 with TRBJ1-1; D remains unclear. CDR3 residues: CASSSMTFNTEAFF. The CDR3 coding sequence is TGCGCCAGCAGCTCTATGACATTCAACACTGAAGCTTTCTTT.